What follows are 7 T cell receptor beta chains derived from one specimen sequenced in a study of T cell repertoires in cytomegalovirus infection. Each CDR3 protein gets one entry after TCRdb re-called the reads with MiXCR. The data show approximately 100,000 distinct CDR3 sequences, with more than 20% seen just once and about two fifths held by the top ten. The sample taken for sequencing was CD8+ T cells from PBMCs. The receptors come from a human donor in good health (CMV status not recorded). Some clones in this sample may be carry-over from other donors' samples.

This clonotype was picked up a small number of times. The genes are TRBV11-2 and TRBJ2-7; D is unclear. V lost 5 bases, J lost 0 bases, and 14 bases lay in between. The CDR3 sequence is 15 residues long. Germline loops: CDR1 SGHAT, CDR2 FQNNGV. CDR3 in amino acids: CASSPLPGSSYEQYF. CDR3 in DNA: TGTGCCAGCAGCCCTCTACCGGGCAGCTCCTACGAGCAGTACTTC. Drawing the rest from reference TRBV11-2 and TRBJ2-7, the complete variable domain is EAGVAQSPRYKIIEKRQSVAFWCNPISGHATLYWYQQILGQGPKLLIQFQNNGVVDDSQLPKDRFSAERLKGVDSTLKIQPAKLEDSAVYLCASSPLPGSSYEQYFGPGTRLTVT.

The table lists this clonotype with many counts. This rearrangement joins TRBV7-2 to TRBJ2-1; 8 bases agree with TRBD2. The CDR3 totals 14 residues. CDR1 is SGHTA and CDR2 is FQGNSA in the germline V gene. The trim removed 5 bases at V and 6 bases at J, leaving 6 bases unmatched. The DNA of the CDR3 is TGTGCCAGCAGCCTTATACTAGCGGCCAATGAGCAGTTCTTC. This codes for CASSLILAANEQFF.

The chain employs TRBV12-3 or TRBV12-4 and TRBJ1-2, with unresolved D. V shed 3 bases and J shed 4 bases, with 6 bases lying between them. The CDR3 has 12 residues. The CDR3 here is CASSLASYGYTF. The DNA of the CDR3 is TGTGCCAGCAGTTTGGCCAGCTATGGCTACACCTTC.

V usage is TRBV7-6 and J usage is TRBJ2-5; weak D call: TRBD2 (6 bases). CDR1 and CDR2 (germline): SGHVS, FNYEAQ. This CDR3 is 14 amino acids long. V lost 1 base, J lost 1 base, and 7 bases lay in between. CDR3 nucleotides: TGTGCCAGCAGCTTAGGGACTACCCAAGAGACCCAGTACTTC. Amino acids: CASSLGTTQETQYF. The whole variable domain, filled in from reference TRBV7-6 and TRBJ2-5, reads GAGVSQSPRYKVTKRGQDVALRCDPISGHVSLYWYRQALGQGPEFLTYFNYEAQQDKSGLPNDRFSAERPEGSISTLTIQRTEQRDSAMYRCASSLGTTQETQYFGPGTRLLVL.

In its sample, this clonotype was seen many times. This chain links TRBV7-8 with TRBJ1-1, with 10 bases fitting TRBD1. J was trimmed by 6 bases and V by 3 bases; bases with no gene match: 4. This CDR3 is built from 14 residues. Per the germline V gene, CDR1 is SGHVS and CDR2 is FQNEAQ. DNA of the CDR3: TGTGCCAGCAGCTTTGGGACAGGGGTTTCTGAAGCTTTCTTT. Translation gives CASSFGTGVSEAFF. The full variable domain, in which reference TRBV7-8 and TRBJ1-1 provide the parts outside the CDR3, is GAGVSQSPRYKVAKRGQDVALRCDPISGHVSLFWYQQALGQGPEFLTYFQNEAQLDKSGLPSDRFFAERPEGSVSTLKIQRTQQEDSAVYLCASSFGTGVSEAFFGQGTRLTVV.

This clonotype was seen a few times. This chain uses TRBV12-3 or TRBV12-4 with TRBJ2-5; a possible D gene is TRBD2 (5 bases). The length of the CDR3 is 13 residues. Trimming removed 3 bases from V and 7 bases from J, with 12 bases in between. The CDR3 loop is CASSFEGAGTQYF. Here the CDR3 DNA reads TGTGCCAGCAGTTTTGAGGGAGCCGGGACCCAGTACTTC.

This clonotype was observed many times. The chain joins TRBV7-2 to TRBJ2-1, with D maybe TRBD1 (6 bases). The CDR3 is 16 residues long. Germline V gene lookup returns CDR1 SGHTA and CDR2 FQGNSA. V was pared by 1 base and J by 7 bases, with 17 bases between. This CDR3 reads CASSLEGAVRGNEQFF. As DNA, the CDR3 is TGTGCCAGCAGCTTAGAAGGGGCCGTGAGGGGGAATGAGCAGTTCTTC.